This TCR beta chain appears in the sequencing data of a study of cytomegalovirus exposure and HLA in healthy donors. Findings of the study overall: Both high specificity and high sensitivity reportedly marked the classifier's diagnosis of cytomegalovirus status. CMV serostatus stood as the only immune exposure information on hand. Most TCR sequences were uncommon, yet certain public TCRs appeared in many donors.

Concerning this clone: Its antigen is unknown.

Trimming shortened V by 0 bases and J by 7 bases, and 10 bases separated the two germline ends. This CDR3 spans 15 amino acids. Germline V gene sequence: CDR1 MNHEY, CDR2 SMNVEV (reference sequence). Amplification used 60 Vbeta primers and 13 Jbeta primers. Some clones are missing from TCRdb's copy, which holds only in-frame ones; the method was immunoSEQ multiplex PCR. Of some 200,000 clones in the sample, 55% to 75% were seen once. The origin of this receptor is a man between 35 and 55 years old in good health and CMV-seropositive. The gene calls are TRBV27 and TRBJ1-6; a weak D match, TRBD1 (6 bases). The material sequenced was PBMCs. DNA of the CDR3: TGTGCCAGCAGTTTATCTTCAACAGGGAATTCACCCCTCCACTTT. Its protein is CASSLSSTGNSPLHF.